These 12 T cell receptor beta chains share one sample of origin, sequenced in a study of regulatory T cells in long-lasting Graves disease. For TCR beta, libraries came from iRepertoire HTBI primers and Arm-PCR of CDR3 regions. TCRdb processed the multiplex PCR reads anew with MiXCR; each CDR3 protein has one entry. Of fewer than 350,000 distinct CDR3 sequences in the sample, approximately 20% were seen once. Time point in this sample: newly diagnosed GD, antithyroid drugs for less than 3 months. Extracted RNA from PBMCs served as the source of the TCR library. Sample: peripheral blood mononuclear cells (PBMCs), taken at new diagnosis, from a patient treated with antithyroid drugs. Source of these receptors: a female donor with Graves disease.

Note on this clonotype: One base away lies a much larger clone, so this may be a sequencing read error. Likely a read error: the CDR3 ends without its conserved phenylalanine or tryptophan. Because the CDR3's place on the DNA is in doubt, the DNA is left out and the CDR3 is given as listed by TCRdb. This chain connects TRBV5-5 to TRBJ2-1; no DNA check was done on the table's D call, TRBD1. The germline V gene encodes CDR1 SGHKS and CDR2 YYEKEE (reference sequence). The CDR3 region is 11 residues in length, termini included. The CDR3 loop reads CASSLGDRPVL.

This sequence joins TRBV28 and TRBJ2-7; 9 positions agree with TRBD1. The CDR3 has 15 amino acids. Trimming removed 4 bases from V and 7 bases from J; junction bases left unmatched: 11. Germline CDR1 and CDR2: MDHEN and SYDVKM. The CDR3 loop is CASSSSGTGLWEQYF. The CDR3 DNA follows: TGTGCCAGCAGTTCCTCCGGGACAGGGTTGTGGGAGCAGTACTTC.

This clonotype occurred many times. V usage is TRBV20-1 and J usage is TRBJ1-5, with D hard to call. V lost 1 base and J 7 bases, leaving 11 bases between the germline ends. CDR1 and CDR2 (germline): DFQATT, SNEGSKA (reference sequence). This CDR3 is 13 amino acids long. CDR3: CSARGTGIQPQHF. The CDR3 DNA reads TGCAGTGCTAGAGGGACGGGGATCCAGCCCCAGCATTTT.

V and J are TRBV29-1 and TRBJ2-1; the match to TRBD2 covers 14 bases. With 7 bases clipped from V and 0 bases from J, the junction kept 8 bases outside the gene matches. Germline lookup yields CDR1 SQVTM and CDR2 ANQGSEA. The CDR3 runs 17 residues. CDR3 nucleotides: TGCAGCGGGGCCGGGACTAGCGGGAGAAGCTCCTACAATGAGCAGTTCTTC. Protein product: CSGAGTSGRSSYNEQFF.

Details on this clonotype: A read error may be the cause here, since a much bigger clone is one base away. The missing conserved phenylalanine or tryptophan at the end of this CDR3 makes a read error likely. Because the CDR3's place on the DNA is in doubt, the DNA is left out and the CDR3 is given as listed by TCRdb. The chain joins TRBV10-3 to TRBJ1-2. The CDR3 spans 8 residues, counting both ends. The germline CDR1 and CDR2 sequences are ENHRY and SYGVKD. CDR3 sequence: CAIAGFTS.

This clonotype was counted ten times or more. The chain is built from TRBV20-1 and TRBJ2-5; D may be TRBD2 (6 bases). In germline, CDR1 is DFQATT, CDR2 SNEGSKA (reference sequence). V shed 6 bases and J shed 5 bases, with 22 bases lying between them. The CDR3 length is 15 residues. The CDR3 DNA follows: TGCAGTGCGCCTAAATTAGCGGCTGGGGGGGAGACCCAGTACTTC. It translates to CSAPKLAAGGETQYF.

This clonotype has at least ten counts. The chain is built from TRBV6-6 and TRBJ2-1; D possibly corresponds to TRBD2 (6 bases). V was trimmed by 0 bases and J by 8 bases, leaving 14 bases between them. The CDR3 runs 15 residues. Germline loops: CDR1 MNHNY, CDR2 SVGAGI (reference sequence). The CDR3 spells CASSYSEGGGDEQFF. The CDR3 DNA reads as TGTGCCAGCAGTTACTCGGAGGGAGGAGGCGATGAGCAGTTCTTC.

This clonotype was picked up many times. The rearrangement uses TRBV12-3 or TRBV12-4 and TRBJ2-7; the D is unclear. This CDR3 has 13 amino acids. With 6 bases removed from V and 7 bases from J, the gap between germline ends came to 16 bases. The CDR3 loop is CASSDSHGREQYF. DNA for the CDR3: TGTGCCAGCAGCGATTCCCATGGTAGAGAGCAGTACTTC.

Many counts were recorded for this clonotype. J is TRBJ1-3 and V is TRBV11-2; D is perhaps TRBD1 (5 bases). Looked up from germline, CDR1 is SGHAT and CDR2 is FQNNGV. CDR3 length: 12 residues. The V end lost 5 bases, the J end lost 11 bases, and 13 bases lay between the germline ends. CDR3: CASSPHLGPIYF. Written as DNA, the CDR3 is TGTGCCAGCAGCCCTCATCTGGGGCCCATATATTTT. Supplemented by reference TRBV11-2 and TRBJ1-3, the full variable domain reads EAGVAQSPRYKIIEKRQSVAFWCNPISGHATLYWYQQILGQGPKLLIQFQNNGVVDDSQLPKDRFSAERLKGVDSTLKIQPAKLEDSAVYLCASSPHLGPIYFGEGSWLTVV.

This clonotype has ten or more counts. The chain's CDR3 is CASSLTQGRVSNQPQHF. In nucleotides, the CDR3 is TGTGCCAGCAGTTTGACACAGGGGAGGGTTAGTAATCAGCCCCAGCATTTT. V and J are TRBV28 and TRBJ1-5; 7 bases align to TRBD1. Germline V gene data show CDR1 as MDHEN and CDR2 as SYDVKM. The J segment lost 4 bases and the V segment lost 3 bases, leaving 12 bases of the junction unmatched. The CDR3 covers 17 residues.

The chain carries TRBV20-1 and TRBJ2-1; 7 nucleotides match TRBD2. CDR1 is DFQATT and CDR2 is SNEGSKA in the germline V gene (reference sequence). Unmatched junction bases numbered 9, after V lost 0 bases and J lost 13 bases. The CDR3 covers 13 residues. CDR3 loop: CSARDLFRDYQFF. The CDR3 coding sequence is TGCAGTGCTAGAGATTTGTTTCGGGACTACCAGTTCTTC.

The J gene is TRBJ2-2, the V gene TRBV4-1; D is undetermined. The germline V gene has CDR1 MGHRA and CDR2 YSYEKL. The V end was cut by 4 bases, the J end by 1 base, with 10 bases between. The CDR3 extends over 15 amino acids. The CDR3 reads CASSPPDGNTGELFF. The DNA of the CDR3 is TGCGCCAGCAGCCCGCCGGACGGGAACACCGGGGAGCTGTTTTTT.